These 24 T cell receptor beta chains came from one sample sequenced in a study of T cells in women clearing cervical HPV infection. Some clones are missing from TCRdb's copy, which holds only in-frame ones; the method was immunoSEQ multiplex PCR. This sample's clone table lists about 20,000 clones. Material for sequencing was blood buffy coat. Source of these receptors: a woman between 18 and 70 years old with a cervical HPV16 infection that either progressed to CIN3+ or cleared (not recorded which).

Remarks on this clone: The DNA ends 3 residues before the CDR3 does, and the rest of the CDR3 is filled in from the germline J gene. The chain carries TRBV28 and TRBJ1-4, with TRBD1 matching over 8 bases. There are 14 residues in the CDR3. Germline V gene data show CDR1 as MDHEN and CDR2 as SYDVKM. Trimming took 4 bases from V and 10 from J; bases not matched to a gene: 8. CDR3 sequence: CASSWAQGAGKLFF. CDR3 DNA (partial): TGTGCCAGCAGTTGGGCTCAGGGGGCGGGAAAA.

Notes on this clone: The read terminates 3 residues ahead of where the CDR3 ends, so the germline J gene completes it. The chain joins TRBV5-3 to TRBJ2-7; TRBD2 aligns across 9 bases. TRBV5-3 is treated as an ORF (open reading frame) with a function not yet certain. The trim removed 3 bases at V and 3 bases at J, leaving 7 bases unmatched. The CDR3 has 15 residues. The DNA read from the CDR3 is TGTGCCAGAAGCTCGAGCGGGGGGCGTTTCTACGAG. Translating it yields CARSSSGGRFYE. The full CDR3 sequence reads CARSSSGGRFYEQYF.

As to this clone: The CDR3 goes on 3 residues after the read ends, and that part is filled in from the germline J gene. The chain employs TRBV7-2 and TRBJ2-7, with 8 bases that match TRBD1. The CDR3 loop spans 13 amino acids. CDR1 and CDR2 (germline): SGHTA, FQGNSA. The ends lost 4 bases at V and 5 bases at J; junction bases unmatched: 4. The DNA read from the CDR3 is TGTGCCAGCAGCTCCAGGGGGCGCCACGAG. Amino acid sequence: CASSSRGRHE. The entire CDR3 is CASSSRGRHEQYF. Supplemented by reference TRBV7-2 and TRBJ2-7, the full variable domain reads GAGVSQSPSNKVTEKGKDVELRCDPISGHTALYWYRQSLGQGLEFLIYFQGNSAPDKSGLPSDRFSAERTGGSVSTLTIQRTQQEDSAVYLCASSSRGRHEQYFGPGTRLTVT.

As regards this clone: The read halts 3 residues ahead of the CDR3 end, with the missing end drawn from the germline J gene. The chain couples TRBV23-1 to TRBJ2-1, with a possible D match to TRBD1 (6 bases). Being an ORF, TRBV23-1 has a function that is uncertain. Trimming cost V 10 bases and J 0 bases, with 22 bases left between them. The CDR3 loop spans 17 amino acids. CDR3 residues: CATCLGWTALSYNEQFF. The CDR3 DNA, read in part, is TGCGCCACCTGTCTGGGTTGGACAGCACTCTCCTACAATGAG.

About this clone: With the read ending 3 residues before the CDR3 end, the germline J gene is used to fill in that end. The chain combines TRBV4-1 with TRBJ2-5, with 9 bases aligning to TRBD1. Germline CDR1 is MGHRA and CDR2 is YSYEKL. CDR3 size: 13 residues. The V and J ends lost 4 bases and 5 bases, in that order; junction bases with no gene match: 2. The CDR3 reads CASSRDREETQYF. The sequenced CDR3 bases are TGCGCCAGCAGCCGGGACAGGGAGGAGACC.

A word on this clone: The CDR3 extends 3 residues past the end of the read, so its final part is completed from the germline J gene. V usage is TRBV20-1 and J usage is TRBJ1-6; TRBD1 agrees at 8 bases. This CDR3 has 13 residues. V shed 6 bases, J shed 7 bases, and the junction held 5 bases outside the gene matches. Germline CDR1 and CDR2: DFQATT and SNEGSKA (reference sequence). The CDR3 DNA, read in part, is TGCAGTGCCCGGACAGGGAGGAATTCACCC. The encoded protein is CSARTGRNSP. The CDR3 as a whole reads CSARTGRNSPLHF.

Points on this clone: The CDR3 is cut off 3 residues early in the read; its end comes from the germline J gene. V gene TRBV29-1 combines with J gene TRBJ1-2, with D unresolved. The germline V gene encodes CDR1 SQVTM and CDR2 ANQGSEA. This CDR3 has 14 amino acids. CDR3 DNA, as far as it was read: TGCAGCGTCGCCTCCGGGGTGGGTAAAAACATC. It yields the protein CSVASGVGKNI. The whole CDR3 protein reads CSVASGVGKNIYTF.

As concerns this clone: A junction end diverges from the germline sequence, so it may reflect a read error. The sequence runs out 3 residues before the end of the CDR3; the remainder is reconstructed from the germline J gene. The chain couples TRBV4-2 to TRBJ2-7; D not resolved. Germline CDR1 and CDR2: LGHNA and YNFKEQ. The CDR3 totals 13 residues. The part of the CDR3 DNA that was read is TGCGCCAGCAGCCTGTGGCTTTCCTACGAG. Protein sequence: CASSLWLSYE. The whole CDR3 is CASSLWLSYEQYF.

The sequenced CDR3 bases are TGTGCCAGCACCAAGGACAGGGGCACTGAA. Its protein is CASTKDRGTE. The whole CDR3 protein is CASTKDRGTEAFF. The chain couples TRBV7-3 to TRBJ1-1; TRBD1 matches at 9 bases. From the germline J gene comes the end of the CDR3, since the read stops 3 residues before it. CDR3 size: 13 residues. Germline lookup yields CDR1 SGHTA and CDR2 FQGTGA. V trimming: 7 bases; J trimming: 4 bases; junction bases outside the gene matches: 4.

About this clone: The read ends 3 residues shy of where the CDR3 ends; the end is completed using the germline J gene. This specimen includes other DNA sequences encoding the same CDR3. V usage is TRBV7-2 and J usage is TRBJ1-6, with D perhaps TRBD1 (6 bases). The V gene lost 8 bases and the J gene lost 8 bases, with 19 bases spanning the gap. CDR3 length: 15 residues. CDR1 and CDR2 (germline): SGHTA, FQGNSA. The CDR3 reads CASGEQGRPDSPLHF. The part of the CDR3 DNA that was read is TGTGCCAGCGGAGAACAGGGACGACCCGATTCACCC. The variable domain in full, completed from reference TRBV7-2 and TRBJ1-6, reads GAGVSQSPSNKVTEKGKDVELRCDPISGHTALYWYRQSLGQGLEFLIYFQGNSAPDKSGLPSDRFSAERTGGSVSTLTIQRTQQEDSAVYLCASGEQGRPDSPLHFGNGTRLTVT.

Note on this clone: The CDR3 end lies 3 residues beyond the end of the read and is filled in from the germline J gene. J is TRBJ2-3 and V is TRBV18, with a tentative D call TRBD1 (6 bases). This CDR3 is 14 amino acids long. CDR1 and CDR2 from the germline V gene are KGHSH and LQKENI. The CDR3: CASSRGRDNQPQYF. The CDR3 bases that were read are TGTGCCAGCTCACGCGGAAGGGACAATCAGCCG. The complete variable domain, with remaining parts taken from reference TRBV18 and TRBJ2-3, reads NAGVMQNPRHLVRRRGQEARLRCSPMKGHSHVYWYRQLPEEGLKFMVYLQKENIIDESGMPKERFSAEFPKEGPSILRIQQVVRGDSAAYFCASSRGRDNQPQYFGPGTRLTVL.

As concerns this clone: The sequenced fragment ends 3 residues before the CDR3 boundary, so the rest is inferred from the germline J gene. The chain couples TRBV15 to TRBJ2-1, with D uncertain. The CDR3 loop spans 12 amino acids. Germline V lookup: CDR1 LNHNV, CDR2 YYDKDF (reference sequence). V lost 3 bases to trimming and J lost 5 bases, with 5 bases between them. CDR3 bases read: TGTGCCACCAGCAGTCTAAACAATGAG. It yields the protein CATSSLNNE. The full-length CDR3 reads as CATSSLNNEQFF.

A note on this clone: Coverage ceases 3 residues before the CDR3 finishes, and the germline J gene fills in the end. The chain links TRBV5-1 to TRBJ1-2; D gene ambiguous. The length of the CDR3 is 16 residues. The germline V gene has CDR1 SGHRS and CDR2 YFSETQ. The sequenced CDR3 bases are TGCGCCAGCATCCCCAACCCTCAGAGTAGCATCGATACC. Translated, it gives CASIPNPQSSIDT. The whole CDR3 sequence is CASIPNPQSSIDTYTF.

A word on this clone: With the read ending 3 residues before the CDR3 end, the germline J gene is used to fill in that end. The V call is TRBV2, the J call TRBJ2-6, with 9 positions matching TRBD1. This CDR3 region has 15 residues. The trim removed 11 bases at V and 3 bases at J, leaving 8 bases unmatched. Per the germline V gene, CDR1 is SNHLY and CDR2 is FYNNEI. The CDR3 reads CACRDREIGANVLTF. The DNA read from the CDR3 is TGTGCCTGCCGGGACAGGGAGATTGGGGCCAACGTC.

On this clone itself: The CDR3 end falls 3 residues outside the read, so it is completed with the germline J gene. The chain uses TRBV5-6 and TRBJ2-7; 11 bases match TRBD1. The V gene's germline CDR1 is SGHDT and CDR2 YYEEEE. The V segment lost 6 bases and the J segment 2 bases; nucleotides outside the gene matches: 7. This CDR3 is 15 amino acids long. The CDR3 loop is CASTLGGQGAYEQYF. The covered CDR3 bases are TGTGCCAGCACCCTGGGGGGACAGGGGGCCTACGAG.

This clone is labeled medium-sized based on frequency. The CDR3 protein is CASKRDSSVTDTQYF. The DNA read from the CDR3 is TGTGCCAGCAAGAGGGACTCGTCGGTCACAGATACG. The rearrangement links TRBV6-2 or TRBV6-3 to TRBJ2-3, with D possibly TRBD2 on 6 matching bases. Sequencing ends 3 residues short of the CDR3 end; the germline J gene provides the rest. The CDR3 length is 15 residues. CDR1 and CDR2 (germline): MNHEY, SVGEGT. Trimming took off 7 bases at V and 2 bases at J, with 16 bases between the two ends.

Details on this clone: Read sequence stops 3 residues before the CDR3 end, and the germline J gene provides the missing end. The chain joins TRBV5-1 to TRBJ1-6, with D possibly matching TRBD1 (6 bases). V dropped 4 bases and J dropped 4 bases, with 12 bases sitting between them. Looked up from germline, CDR1 is SGHRS and CDR2 is YFSETQ. CDR3 length: 15 residues. CDR3 DNA (partial): TGCGCCAGCAGCAATAGTACAGGGTATAATTCACCC. Translation gives CASSNSTGYNSP. From start to end, the CDR3 is CASSNSTGYNSPLHF.

Incomplete CDR3 DNA: TGCAGTGCTAGAGAGTCAACAACTAATGAAAAA. Translation: CSARESTTNEK. The entire CDR3 sequence reads CSARESTTNEKLFF. The genes are TRBV20-1 and TRBJ1-4; D gene uncertain. The read finishes 3 residues shy of the CDR3 end, and the germline J gene is used to complete it. Per the germline V gene, CDR1 is DFQATT and CDR2 is SNEGSKA (reference sequence). V dropped 0 bases and J dropped 0 bases, with 5 bases sitting between them. The CDR3 loop spans 14 amino acids.

Regarding this clone: The read terminates 3 residues before the CDR3 end, so the remaining end is supplied by the germline J gene. This chain connects TRBV7-8 to TRBJ2-1; no clear D gene. With 4 bases removed from V and 5 bases from J, the gap between germline ends came to 15 bases. CDR1 and CDR2 (germline): SGHVS, FQNEAQ. The CDR3 sequence is 15 residues long. This CDR3 reads CASSWFGSSNNEQFF. Partial CDR3 DNA: TGTGCCAGCAGCTGGTTCGGGTCCTCAAACAATGAG.

About this clone: The observed sequence ends 3 residues before the CDR3 terminus, with the missing tail filled in from the germline J gene. The rearrangement links TRBV7-2 to TRBJ2-5; 7 bases line up with TRBD2. The CDR3 contains 11 residues. CDR1 is SGHTA, CDR2 FQGNSA, per germline. V gave up 6 bases and J gave up 5 bases; unmatched junction bases: 0. The covered CDR3 bases are TGTGCCAGCAGGGGGGGGGAGACC. Its translation: CASRGGET. The full CDR3 protein is CASRGGETQYF.

The CDR3 protein is CAWSPPPGQGYFDPFNTEAFF. The sequenced part of the CDR3 DNA is TGTGCCTGGAGTCCCCCGCCGGGACAGGGGTATTTCGACCCATTTAACACTGAA. This rearrangement joins TRBV30 to TRBJ1-1, with 10 positions matching TRBD1. The read ends 3 residues early relative to the CDR3; the germline J gene fills the gap. Germline lookup yields CDR1 GTSNPN and CDR2 SVGIG (reference sequence). V trimming: 2 bases; J trimming: 2 bases; junction bases outside the gene matches: 23. This CDR3 is 21 amino acids long.

As regards this clone: The CDR3 end is not reached by the read, which stops 3 residues before it; the germline J gene fills it in. V and J are TRBV5-6 and TRBJ1-6; 7 bases map to TRBD1. The J segment lost 6 bases and the V segment lost 0 bases, leaving 0 bases of the junction unmatched. There are 14 residues in the CDR3. The V gene's germline CDR1 is SGHDT and CDR2 YYEEEE. CDR3: CASSLDRGNSPLHF. The CDR3 DNA, read in part, is TGTGCCAGCAGCTTGGACAGGGGTAATTCACCC.

Concerning this clone: Read coverage stops 3 residues before the CDR3 terminus; the germline J gene supplies the remainder. The J gene is TRBJ1-2, the V gene TRBV29-1; TRBD1 aligns across 8 bases. V was pared by 4 bases and J by 5 bases, with 3 bases of the junction left unmatched. The CDR3 extends over 12 amino acids. Germline assignment: CDR1 SQVTM and CDR2 ANQGSEA. The CDR3 reads CSVGGQGYGYTF. CDR3 DNA, as far as it was read: TGCAGCGTTGGAGGACAGGGATATGGC.

Of note for this clone: Sequencing ends 3 residues short of the CDR3 end; the germline J gene provides the rest. This chain uses TRBV30 with TRBJ2-3, with TRBD1 matching 9 bases. Germline CDR1 GTSNPN, CDR2 SVGIG (reference sequence). CDR3 length: 15 residues. The part of the CDR3 DNA that was read is TGTGCCTGGAGTCCCGGGACAGGGACCCACCTCCCG. Its translation: CAWSPGTGTHLP. The CDR3 reads in full as CAWSPGTGTHLPQYF.